These T cell receptor beta chains were read from a single sample in a study of blood T cell repertoires in COVID-19. Using immunoSEQ multiplex PCR, the repertoire was profiled, and TCRdb retains in-frame clones only, with some absent. The sample lists over 250,000 clones; more than 80% were seen once. Material for sequencing was PBMCs or T cells enriched from blood (not recorded which). The receptors shown here come from a woman aged 25 to 39 who had recovered from COVID-19. The CDR3 runs from the conserved cysteine through the conserved F or W. The order of the fields is CDR3 DNA, CDR3 protein, V gene, clone size, J gene, D gene. A D gene is named only where the DNA matches it firmly. A clone size is listed for some rows: how often the clone was seen (once, few, many), or a class if it is expanded.

DNA: TGTGCCAGTAGTACCACAGTAACCGGGGAGCTGTTTTTT; CDR3: CASSTTVTGELFF; V: TRBV19; size: -; J: TRBJ2-2; D: -
DNA: TGTGCCAGCACCGCCGGGACAGGGGGCTATCAGCCCCAGCATTTT; CDR3: CASTAGTGGYQPQHF; V: TRBV6-6; size: -; J: TRBJ1-5; D: TRBD1
DNA: TGTGCCAGCAGATCGCCCGGGAAGGCTGAAGCTTTCTTT; CDR3: CASRSPGKAEAFF; V: TRBV7-9; size: once; J: TRBJ1-1; D: -
DNA: TGCGCCAGCAGCCAAGATCCGTTGCCGCCGGTTGGCAATCAGCCCCAGCATTTT; CDR3: CASSQDPLPPVGNQPQHF; V: TRBV4-1; size: -; J: TRBJ1-5; D: -
DNA: TGTGCCAGCAGCTCAAGTCAGGGACAGATCGGTTCACCCCTCCACTTT; CDR3: CASSSSQGQIGSPLHF; V: TRBV7-9; size: few; J: TRBJ1-6; D: TRBD1
DNA: TGTGCCAGCAGCTTAGGCAGCGGGAGGACCTACGAGCAGTACTTC; CDR3: CASSLGSGRTYEQYF; V: TRBV11-2; size: -; J: TRBJ2-7; D: TRBD2
DNA: TGTGCCAGCAGTTCCGGGACTAGCTTCGAGCAGTACTTC; CDR3: CASSSGTSFEQYF; V: TRBV19; size: -; J: TRBJ2-7; D: TRBD2
DNA: TGTGCCAGCAGTTTTTCCGGGACAGGGGAGATTAACTATGGCTACACCTTC; CDR3: CASSFSGTGEINYGYTF; V: TRBV6-2/TRBV6-3; size: -; J: TRBJ1-2; D: TRBD1
DNA: TGTGCCAGCAGCCCCAGGGGCAGGGACTATGGCTACACCTTC; CDR3: CASSPRGRDYGYTF; V: TRBV5-8; size: -; J: TRBJ1-2; D: -
DNA: TGTGCCAGCAGGCTATCGGGAGGGCTAGGCACTGAAGCTTTCTTT; CDR3: CASRLSGGLGTEAFF; V: TRBV2; size: -; J: TRBJ1-1; D: -
DNA: TGTGCCAGCAGTGAGGTTAGCGGATACACCGGGGAGCTGTTTTTT; CDR3: CASSEVSGYTGELFF; V: TRBV2; size: -; J: TRBJ2-2; D: -
DNA: TGTGCCAGCAGTTTACTAGCGGGTGGCACAGATACGCAGTATTTT; CDR3: CASSLLAGGTDTQYF; V: TRBV28; size: once; J: TRBJ2-3; D: TRBD2
DNA: TGTGCCACCCGGACAGGGGACATGAACACTGAAGCTTTCTTT; CDR3: CATRTGDMNTEAFF; V: TRBV28; size: -; J: TRBJ1-1; D: TRBD1
DNA: TGTGCCCGCACTCCCGGACAGGGGGCATCGGAGACCCAGTACTTC; CDR3: CARTPGQGASETQYF; V: TRBV30; size: once; J: TRBJ2-5; D: TRBD1
DNA: TGTGCCAGCAGCAGATACAGGGGAATCAATCAGCCCCAGCATTTT; CDR3: CASSRYRGINQPQHF; V: TRBV5-6; size: -; J: TRBJ1-5; D: TRBD1
DNA: TGTGCCAGCAGCTTAGGACAGGGTGGTCAGCCCCAGCATTTT; CDR3: CASSLGQGGQPQHF; V: TRBV11-2; size: -; J: TRBJ1-5; D: TRBD1